This paragraph covers one TCR beta chain sequence. The antigen is not known. TCRdb recomputed calls from the 5' RACE reads with MiXCR, one row per CDR3 protein. Altogether approximately 240,000 distinct CDR3 sequences are present, 16% being singletons, with the ten largest covering about 4%. These data come from a study of T-cell memory formation after mild COVID-19. The study's findings and limits: Pre-infection memory carried some responding clones, suggesting that cross-reactive memory joined. There was a balanced CD4/CD8 profile in clones contracting day 15 to 85, and later expanders leaned CD4+.

V lost 6 bases and J 5 bases, leaving 11 bases between the germline ends. The CDR3 has 13 amino acids. Germline lookup yields CDR1 SGHAT and CDR2 FQDESV (reference sequence). The receptor was derived from a young man who had mild COVID-19 (a few samples of this study predate the infection). Cell type and time point are not known. Specimen: PBMCs or a T cell subset sorted from them (not recorded which). The V and J genes are TRBV11-1 and TRBJ2-1; TRBD1 might be the D (6 bases). This chain's CDR3 is CASSRRTDNEQFF. The CDR3 region has the DNA TGTGCCAGCAGTCGAAGGACAGACAATGAGCAGTTCTTC.